The rows below give T cell receptor beta chains drawn from one sample of a study of CD8 T cells in ankylosing spondylitis. MiXCR, applied by TCRdb to the 5' RACE reads, yields one record per CDR3 protein. In the table there are about 340,000 distinct CDR3 sequences, less than 9.5% of which are singletons. Sequencing used blood, either unsorted or a sorted T cell fraction (not recorded which). These receptors were taken from a male donor with ankylosing spondylitis. Each CDR3 is given with its conserved first and last residue. The size of a clone is reported for some rows only, either as once, few or many, or as a class for expanded clones.

abundance	v_gene	j_gene	CDR3aa
-	TRBV19	TRBJ1-5	CASKQGGSDQPQHF
-	TRBV9	TRBJ2-1	CASSVTSQGGQFF
many	TRBV27	TRBJ2-7	CASRRQGVDVEQYF
-	TRBV6-1	TRBJ2-5	CAISRGAGGGETQYF
many	TRBV5-1	TRBJ2-5	CASSWARGAGETQYF
-	TRBV5-8	TRBJ2-1	CASSRLQGSDEQFF
few	TRBV20-1	TRBJ1-3	CSARAGARTGNTIYF
-	TRBV19	TRBJ2-3	CASRGPDTPGEDTQYF
few	TRBV27	TRBJ2-7	CATKRGGNYEQYF
few	TRBV20-1	TRBJ2-3	CSASDAGVGTGTQYF
few	TRBV5-1	TRBJ2-3	CASSFSYSTDTQYF
-	TRBV7-2	TRBJ1-6	CASSSVNMGNSPLHF
-	TRBV5-1	TRBJ2-3	CASSLDRGRSADTQYF
few	TRBV5-1	TRBJ2-1	CASSVAGTSGMYEQFF
few	TRBV3-1	TRBJ2-2	CASRTRESGGELFF
-	TRBV28	TRBJ2-5	CASSQDFQETQYF
-	TRBV12-3/TRBV12-4	TRBJ2-6	CASSLNPIGQPISGANVLTF
-	TRBV5-6	TRBJ1-6	CASSLGSFGNSPLHF
few	TRBV15	TRBJ2-7	CATSRVGPGRYEQYF
few	TRBV5-1	TRBJ2-1	CASNRRGNEQFF
few	TRBV10-3	TRBJ2-7	CAISPRDGAIEQYF
few	TRBV3-1	TRBJ2-1	CASSQDWWEGPDNEQFF
few	TRBV5-1	TRBJ2-7	CASSAGVEPYEQYF
-	TRBV19	TRBJ2-3	CASSIRDTQYF
-	TRBV21-1	TRBJ2-7	CASIGDPDEQYF
-	TRBV9	TRBJ2-3	CASSESGTQYF
-	TRBV15	TRBJ1-1	CATSRDGGREAFF
many	TRBV28	TRBJ1-4	CASSGTAINEKLFF
-	TRBV6-6	TRBJ2-1	CASLDNNEQFF
few	TRBV7-9	TRBJ2-3	CASSTPAGPYTDTQYF
many	TRBV12-3/TRBV12-4	TRBJ2-4	CASSPERHRLTKNIQYF